The sequence of this TCR beta chain was determined in a study of blood T cell repertoires in COVID-19. Study-level information: Collection of acute and convalescent COVID-19 samples took place in the United States, Italy and Spain. Sample material is recorded as cDNA or gDNA derived from T cells, B-cell-depleted T cells, or PBMCs.

How the authors handled the data: Reference gene primers were amplified, and this amplification served to estimate nucleated cell counts. Using immunoSEQ multiplex PCR, the repertoire was profiled, and TCRdb retains in-frame clones only, with some absent. V and J calls and clone size come straight from that table; D and trimming were deduced from the DNA. The table has roughly 60,000 clones, 81% seen once; the top ten hold 15%. The clonotype originates from a man aged 80 or over with acute or convalescent COVID-19. The source material was peripheral blood.

The CDR3 sequence is CASSSAPNSPLHF. DNA of the CDR3: TGTGCCAGCAGCAGCGCACCGAATTCACCCCTCCACTTT. The chain employs TRBV6-5 and TRBJ1-6; no clear D gene. V gave up 6 bases and J gave up 7 bases, with 10 bases separating them. Germline V gene lookup returns CDR1 MNHEY and CDR2 SVGAGI. The CDR3 consists of 13 residues.